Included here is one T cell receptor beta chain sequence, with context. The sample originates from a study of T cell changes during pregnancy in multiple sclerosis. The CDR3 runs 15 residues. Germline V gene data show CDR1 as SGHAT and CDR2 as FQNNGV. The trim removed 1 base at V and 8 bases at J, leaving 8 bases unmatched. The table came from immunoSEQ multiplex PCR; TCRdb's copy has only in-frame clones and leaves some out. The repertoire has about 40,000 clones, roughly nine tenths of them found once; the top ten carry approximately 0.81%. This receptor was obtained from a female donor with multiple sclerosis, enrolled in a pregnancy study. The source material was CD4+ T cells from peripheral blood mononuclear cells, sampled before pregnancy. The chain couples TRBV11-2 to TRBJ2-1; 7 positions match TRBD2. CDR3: CASSLGTRSRDEQFF. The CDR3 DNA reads TGTGCCAGCAGCTTAGGGACTAGGAGTCGGGATGAGCAGTTCTTC.